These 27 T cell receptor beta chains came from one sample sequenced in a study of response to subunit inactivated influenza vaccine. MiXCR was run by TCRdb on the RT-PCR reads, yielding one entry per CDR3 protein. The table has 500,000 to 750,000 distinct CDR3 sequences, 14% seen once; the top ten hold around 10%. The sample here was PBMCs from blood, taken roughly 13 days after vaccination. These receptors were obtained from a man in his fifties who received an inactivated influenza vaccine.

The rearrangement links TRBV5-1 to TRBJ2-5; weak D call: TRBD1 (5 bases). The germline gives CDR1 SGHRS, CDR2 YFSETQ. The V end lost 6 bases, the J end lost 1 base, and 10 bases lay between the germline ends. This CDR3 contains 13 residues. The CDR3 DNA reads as TGCGCCAGCACCCGACAGCCCCAAGAGACCCAGTACTTC. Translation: CASTRQPQETQYF.

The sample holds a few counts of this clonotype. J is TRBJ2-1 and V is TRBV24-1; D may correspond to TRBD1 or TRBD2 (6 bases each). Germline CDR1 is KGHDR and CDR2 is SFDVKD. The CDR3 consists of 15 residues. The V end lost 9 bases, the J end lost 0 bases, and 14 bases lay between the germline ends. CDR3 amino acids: CATGLGGSSYNEQFF. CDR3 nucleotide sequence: TGTGCCACCGGGCTCGGGGGCTCCTCCTACAATGAGCAGTTCTTC.

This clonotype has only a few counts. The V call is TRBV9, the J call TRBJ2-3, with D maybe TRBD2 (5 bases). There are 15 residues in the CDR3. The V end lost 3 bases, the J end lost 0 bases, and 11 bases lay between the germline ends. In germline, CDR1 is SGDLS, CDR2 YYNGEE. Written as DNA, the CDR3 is TGTGCCAGCAGCGGGCGGACGGGGAGCACAGATACGCAGTATTTT. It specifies CASSGRTGSTDTQYF. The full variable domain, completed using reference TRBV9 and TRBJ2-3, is DSGVTQTPKHLITATGQRVTLRCSPRSGDLSVYWYQQSLDQGLQFLIQYYNGEERAKGNILERFSAQQFPDLHSELNLSSLELGDSALYFCASSGRTGSTDTQYFGPGTRLTVL.

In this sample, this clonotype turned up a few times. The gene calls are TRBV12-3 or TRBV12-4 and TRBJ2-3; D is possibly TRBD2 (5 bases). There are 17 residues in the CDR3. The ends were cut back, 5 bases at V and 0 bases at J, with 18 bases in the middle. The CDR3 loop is CASSQPGGWYSTDTQYF. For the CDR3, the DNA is TGTGCCAGCAGTCAACCCGGCGGGTGGTATAGCACAGATACGCAGTATTTT.

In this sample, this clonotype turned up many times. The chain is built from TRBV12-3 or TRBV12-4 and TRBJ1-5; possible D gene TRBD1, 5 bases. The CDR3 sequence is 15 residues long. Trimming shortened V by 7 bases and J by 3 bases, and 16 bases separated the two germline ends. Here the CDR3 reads CASTVPGGLNQPQHF. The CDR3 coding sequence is TGTGCCAGCACAGTACCCGGGGGACTCAATCAGCCCCAGCATTTT.

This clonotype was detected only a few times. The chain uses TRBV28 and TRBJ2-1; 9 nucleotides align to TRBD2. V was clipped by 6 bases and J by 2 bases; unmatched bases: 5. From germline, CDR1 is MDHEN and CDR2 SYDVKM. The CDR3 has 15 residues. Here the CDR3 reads CASSPLAGTYNEQFF. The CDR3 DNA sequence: TGTGCCAGCAGCCCGCTAGCGGGGACCTACAATGAGCAGTTCTTC.

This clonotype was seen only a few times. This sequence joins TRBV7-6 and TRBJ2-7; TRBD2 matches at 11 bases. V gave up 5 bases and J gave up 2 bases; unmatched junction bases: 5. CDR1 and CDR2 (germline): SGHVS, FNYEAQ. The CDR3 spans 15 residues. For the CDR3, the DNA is TGTGCCAGCAGCACTTTAGCGGGGGGGGCCTACGAGCAGTACTTC. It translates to CASSTLAGGAYEQYF.

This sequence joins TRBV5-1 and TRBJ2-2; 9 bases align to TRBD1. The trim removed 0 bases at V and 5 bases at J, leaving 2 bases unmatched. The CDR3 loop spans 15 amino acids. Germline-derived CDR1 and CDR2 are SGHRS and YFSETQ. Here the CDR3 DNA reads TGCGCCAGCAGCTTGGCCGGGACAGGGACCGGGGAGCTGTTTTTT. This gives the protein CASSLAGTGTGELFF.

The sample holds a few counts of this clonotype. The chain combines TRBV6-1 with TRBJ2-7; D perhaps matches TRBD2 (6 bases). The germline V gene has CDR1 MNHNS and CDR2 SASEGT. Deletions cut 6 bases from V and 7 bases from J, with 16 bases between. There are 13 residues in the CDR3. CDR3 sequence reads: CASSRGTIREQYF. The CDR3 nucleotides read TGTGCCAGCAGCCGGGGGACGATAAGGGAGCAGTACTTC.

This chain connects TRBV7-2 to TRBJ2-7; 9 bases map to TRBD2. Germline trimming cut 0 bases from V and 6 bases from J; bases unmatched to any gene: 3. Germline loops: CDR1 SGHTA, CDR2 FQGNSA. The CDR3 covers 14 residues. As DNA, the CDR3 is TGTGCCAGCAGCTTAGCGGGACTAGCTCCCGAGCAGTACTTC. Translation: CASSLAGLAPEQYF.

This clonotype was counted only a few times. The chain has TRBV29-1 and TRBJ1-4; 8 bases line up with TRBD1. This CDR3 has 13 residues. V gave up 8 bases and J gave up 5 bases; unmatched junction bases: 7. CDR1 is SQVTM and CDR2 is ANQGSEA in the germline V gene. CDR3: CSIPGGRNEKLFF. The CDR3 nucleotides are TGCAGCATTCCAGGGGGCCGAAATGAAAAACTGTTTTTT.

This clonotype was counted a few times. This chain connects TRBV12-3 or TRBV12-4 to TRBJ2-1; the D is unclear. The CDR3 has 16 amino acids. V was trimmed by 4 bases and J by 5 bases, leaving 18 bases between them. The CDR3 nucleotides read TGTGCCAGCAGTTCCCGGTTAGCCAGCTCAAACAATGAGCAGTTCTTC. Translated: CASSSRLASSNNEQFF.

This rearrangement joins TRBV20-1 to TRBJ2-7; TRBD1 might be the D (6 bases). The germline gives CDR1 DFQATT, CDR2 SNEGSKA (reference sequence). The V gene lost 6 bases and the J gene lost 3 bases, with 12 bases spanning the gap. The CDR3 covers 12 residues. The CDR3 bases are TGCAGTGCAAAAAGACAGGTCTACGAGCAGTACTTC. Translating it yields CSAKRQVYEQYF.

The CDR3 bases are TGTGCCAGCAGCTTAGTCTCCGGGACAGGGCCCTACGAGCAGTACTTC. It is translated as CASSLVSGTGPYEQYF. The chain joins TRBV11-2 to TRBJ2-7; 9 bases fit TRBD1. The J segment lost 2 bases and the V segment lost 1 base, leaving 6 bases of the junction unmatched. Per the germline V gene, CDR1 is SGHAT and CDR2 is FQNNGV. The CDR3 has 16 amino acids.

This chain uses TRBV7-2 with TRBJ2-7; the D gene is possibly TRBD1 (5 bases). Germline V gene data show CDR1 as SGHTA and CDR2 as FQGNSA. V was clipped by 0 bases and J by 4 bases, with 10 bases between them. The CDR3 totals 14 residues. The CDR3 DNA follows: TGTGCCAGCAGCTTAGCAGGGGCCCGATACGAGCAGTACTTC. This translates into CASSLAGARYEQYF.

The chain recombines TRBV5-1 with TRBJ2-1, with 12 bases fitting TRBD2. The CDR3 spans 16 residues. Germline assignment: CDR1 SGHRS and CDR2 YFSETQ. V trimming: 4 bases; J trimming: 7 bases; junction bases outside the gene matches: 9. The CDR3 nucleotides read TGCGCCAGCAGCACTCTAGCGGGGGGGCTCGGTAATGAGCAGTTCTTC. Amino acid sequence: CASSTLAGGLGNEQFF.

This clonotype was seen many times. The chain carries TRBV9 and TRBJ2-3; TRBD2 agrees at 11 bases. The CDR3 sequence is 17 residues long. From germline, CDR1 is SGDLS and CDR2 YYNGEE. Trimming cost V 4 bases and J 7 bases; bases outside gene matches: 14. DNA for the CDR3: TGTGCCAGCAGCCAGACAACAATAGCGGGAGGGCGAAATACGCAGTATTTT. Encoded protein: CASSQTTIAGGRNTQYF.

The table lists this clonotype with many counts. The CDR3 bases are TGCGCCAGCACGAGGGGCACAGGGTGGGACGATGAGCAGTTCTTC. Amino acid sequence: CASTRGTGWDDEQFF. The chain employs TRBV10-1 and TRBJ2-1, with D tentatively TRBD1 (6 bases). The CDR3 is 15 amino acids. The germline V gene encodes CDR1 WNHNN and CDR2 SYGVQD (reference sequence). V lost 7 bases and J lost 8, with 21 bases in between.

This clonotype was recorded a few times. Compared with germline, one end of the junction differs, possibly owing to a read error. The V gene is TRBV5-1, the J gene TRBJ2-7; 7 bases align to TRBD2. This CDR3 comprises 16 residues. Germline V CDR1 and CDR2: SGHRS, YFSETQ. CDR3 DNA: TGCGCCAGCAGCCAAATGGGGAGAGGAAGGGCTAGCGGCACAATCTTC. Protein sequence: CASSQMGRGRASGTIF.

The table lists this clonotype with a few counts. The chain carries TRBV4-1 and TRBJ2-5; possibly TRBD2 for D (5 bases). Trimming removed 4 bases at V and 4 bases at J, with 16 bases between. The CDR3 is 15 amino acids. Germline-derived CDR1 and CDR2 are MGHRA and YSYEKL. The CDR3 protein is CASSPRVSEGETQYF. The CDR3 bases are TGCGCCAGCAGCCCCCGTGTTAGCGAAGGAGAGACCCAGTACTTC.

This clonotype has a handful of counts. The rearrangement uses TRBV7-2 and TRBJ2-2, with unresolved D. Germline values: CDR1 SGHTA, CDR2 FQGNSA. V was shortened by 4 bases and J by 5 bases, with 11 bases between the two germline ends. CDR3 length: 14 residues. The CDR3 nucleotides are TGTGCCAGCAGCTCGGCCTTCTTGACCGGGGAGCTGTTTTTT. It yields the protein CASSSAFLTGELFF.

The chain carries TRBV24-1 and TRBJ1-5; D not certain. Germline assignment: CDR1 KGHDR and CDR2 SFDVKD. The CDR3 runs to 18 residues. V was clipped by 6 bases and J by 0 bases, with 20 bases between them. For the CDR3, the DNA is TGTGCCACCAGTAGTTATGTTTATGAATCCTATAGCAATCAGCCCCAGCATTTT. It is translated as CATSSYVYESYSNQPQHF.

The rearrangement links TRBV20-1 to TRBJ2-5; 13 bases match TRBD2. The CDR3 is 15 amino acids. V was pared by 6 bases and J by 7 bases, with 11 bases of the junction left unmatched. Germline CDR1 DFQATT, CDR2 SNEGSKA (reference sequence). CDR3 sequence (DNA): TGCAGTGCAGCGCTACTAGCGGGGGGGCCAAGGACCCAGTACTTC. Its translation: CSAALLAGGPRTQYF.

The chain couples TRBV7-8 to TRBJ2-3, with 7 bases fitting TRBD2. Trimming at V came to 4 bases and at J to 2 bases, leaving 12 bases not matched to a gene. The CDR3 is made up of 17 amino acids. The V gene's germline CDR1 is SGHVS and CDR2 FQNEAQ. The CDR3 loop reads CASSSLLPGGSTDTQYF. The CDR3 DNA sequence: TGTGCCAGCAGCTCACTCCTTCCCGGGGGGTCCACAGATACGCAGTATTTT. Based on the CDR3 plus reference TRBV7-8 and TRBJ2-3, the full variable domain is GAGVSQSPRYKVAKRGQDVALRCDPISGHVSLFWYQQALGQGPEFLTYFQNEAQLDKSGLPSDRFFAERPEGSVSTLKIQRTQQEDSAVYLCASSSLLPGGSTDTQYFGPGTRLTVL.

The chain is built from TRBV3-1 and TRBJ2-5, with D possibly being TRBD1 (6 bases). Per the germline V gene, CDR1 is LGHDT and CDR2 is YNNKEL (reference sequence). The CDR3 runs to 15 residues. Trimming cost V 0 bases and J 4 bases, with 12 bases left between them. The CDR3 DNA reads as TGTGCCAGCAGCCAAGATGGGGGCAGGATAGAGACCCAGTACTTC. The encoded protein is CASSQDGGRIETQYF.

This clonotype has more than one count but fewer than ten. CDR3 nucleotide sequence: TGTGCCAGCAGTCCTACAGGGGCCTATGGCTACACCTTC. Translating it yields CASSPTGAYGYTF. The chain links TRBV6-1 to TRBJ1-2; TRBD1 matches at 7 bases. The CDR3 contains 13 residues. Germline V gene data show CDR1 as MNHNS and CDR2 as SASEGT. V lost 5 bases to trimming and J lost 4 bases; unmatched junction nucleotides: 4.

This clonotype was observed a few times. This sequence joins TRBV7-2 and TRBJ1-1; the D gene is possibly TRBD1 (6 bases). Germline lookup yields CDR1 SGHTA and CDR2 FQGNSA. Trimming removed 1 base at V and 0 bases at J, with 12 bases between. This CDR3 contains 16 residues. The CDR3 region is CASSLGRGGMNTEAFF. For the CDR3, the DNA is TGTGCCAGCAGCTTAGGTAGGGGGGGCATGAACACTGAAGCTTTCTTT.